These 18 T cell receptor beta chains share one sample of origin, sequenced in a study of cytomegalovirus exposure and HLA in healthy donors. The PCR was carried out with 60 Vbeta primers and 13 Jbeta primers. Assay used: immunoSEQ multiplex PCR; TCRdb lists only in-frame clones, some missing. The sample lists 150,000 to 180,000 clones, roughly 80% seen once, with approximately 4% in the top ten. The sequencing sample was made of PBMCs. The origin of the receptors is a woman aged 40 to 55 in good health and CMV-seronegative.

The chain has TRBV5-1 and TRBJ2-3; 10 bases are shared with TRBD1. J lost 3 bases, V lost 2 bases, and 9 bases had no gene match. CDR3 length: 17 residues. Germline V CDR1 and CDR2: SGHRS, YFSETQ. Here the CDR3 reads CASSFVSGTGETDTQYF. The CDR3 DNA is TGCGCCAGCAGCTTCGTATCCGGGACAGGGGAGACAGATACGCAGTATTTT.

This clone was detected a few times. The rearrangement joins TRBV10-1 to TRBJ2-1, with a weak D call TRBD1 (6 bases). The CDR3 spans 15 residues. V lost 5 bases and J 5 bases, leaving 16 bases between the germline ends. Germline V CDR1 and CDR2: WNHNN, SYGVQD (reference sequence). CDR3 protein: CASSSGERGNNEQFF. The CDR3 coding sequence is TGCGCCAGCAGTTCCGGGGAGAGGGGGAACAATGAGCAGTTCTTC.

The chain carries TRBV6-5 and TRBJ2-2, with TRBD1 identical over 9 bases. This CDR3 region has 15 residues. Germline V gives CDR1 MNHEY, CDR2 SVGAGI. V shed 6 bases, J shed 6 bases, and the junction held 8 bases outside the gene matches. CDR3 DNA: TGTGCCAGCAGCGCGGACAGGGGAAGAGCCGGGGAGCTGTTTTTT. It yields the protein CASSADRGRAGELFF.

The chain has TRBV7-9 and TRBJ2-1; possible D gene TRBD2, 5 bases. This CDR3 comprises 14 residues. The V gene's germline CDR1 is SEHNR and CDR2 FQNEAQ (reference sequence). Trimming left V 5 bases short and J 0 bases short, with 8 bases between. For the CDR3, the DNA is TGTGCCAGCAGCCAGGACTTCTCCTACAATGAGCAGTTCTTC. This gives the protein CASSQDFSYNEQFF.

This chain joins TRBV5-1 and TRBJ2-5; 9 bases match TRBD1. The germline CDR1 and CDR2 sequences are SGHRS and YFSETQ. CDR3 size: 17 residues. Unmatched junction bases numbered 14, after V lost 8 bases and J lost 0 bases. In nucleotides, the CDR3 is TGCGCCAGTAAGACGGGACAGGGATCCGCCTACCAAGAGACCCAGTACTTC. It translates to CASKTGQGSAYQETQYF.

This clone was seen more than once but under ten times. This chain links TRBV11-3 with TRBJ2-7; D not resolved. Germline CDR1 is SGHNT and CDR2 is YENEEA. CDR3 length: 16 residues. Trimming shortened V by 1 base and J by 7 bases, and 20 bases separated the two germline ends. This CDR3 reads CASSLAHWLGSWEQYF. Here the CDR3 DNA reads TGTGCCAGCAGCTTAGCGCATTGGCTAGGATCGTGGGAGCAGTACTTC. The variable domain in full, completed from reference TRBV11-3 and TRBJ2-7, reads EAGVVQSPRYKIIEKKQPVAFWCNPISGHNTLYWYLQNLGQGPELLIRYENEEAVDDSQLPKDRFSAERLKGVDSTLKIQPAELGDSAVYLCASSLAHWLGSWEQYFGPGTRLTVT.

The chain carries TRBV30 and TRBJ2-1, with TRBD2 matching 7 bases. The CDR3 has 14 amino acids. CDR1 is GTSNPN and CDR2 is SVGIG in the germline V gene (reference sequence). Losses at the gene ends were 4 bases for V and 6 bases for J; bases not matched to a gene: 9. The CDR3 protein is CAWTRGTDVNEQFF. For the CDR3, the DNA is TGTGCCTGGACGCGGGGGACTGACGTCAATGAGCAGTTCTTC.

This CDR3 reads CASSSRVRETQYF. DNA of the CDR3: TGTGCCAGCAGCTCAAGAGTCAGGGAGACCCAGTACTTC. V gene TRBV7-9 combines with J gene TRBJ2-5; no clear D. V was clipped by 4 bases and J by 5 bases, with 11 bases between them. This CDR3 region has 13 residues. The germline CDR1 and CDR2 sequences are SEHNR and FQNEAQ (reference sequence).

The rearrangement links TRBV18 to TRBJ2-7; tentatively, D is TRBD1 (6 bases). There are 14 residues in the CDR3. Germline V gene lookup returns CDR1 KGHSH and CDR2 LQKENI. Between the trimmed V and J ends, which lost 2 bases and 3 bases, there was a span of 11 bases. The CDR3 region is CASSPTQGHYEQYF. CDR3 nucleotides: TGTGCCAGCTCACCAACGCAGGGGCACTACGAGCAGTACTTC.

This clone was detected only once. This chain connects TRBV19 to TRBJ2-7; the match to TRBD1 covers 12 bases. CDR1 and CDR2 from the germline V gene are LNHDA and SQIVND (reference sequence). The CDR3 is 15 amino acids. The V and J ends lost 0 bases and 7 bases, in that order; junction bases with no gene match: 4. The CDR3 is CASSIDGTGGEEQYF. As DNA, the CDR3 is TGTGCCAGTAGTATAGACGGGACAGGGGGCGAAGAGCAGTACTTC.

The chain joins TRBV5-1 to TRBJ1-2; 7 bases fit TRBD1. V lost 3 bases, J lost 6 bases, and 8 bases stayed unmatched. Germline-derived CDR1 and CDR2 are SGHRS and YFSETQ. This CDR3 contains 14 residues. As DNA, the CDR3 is TGCGCCAGCAGCTGGGGACAGCCGACAGATGGCTACACCTTC. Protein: CASSWGQPTDGYTF. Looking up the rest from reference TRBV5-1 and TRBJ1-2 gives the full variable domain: KAGVTQTPRYLIKTRGQQVTLSCSPISGHRSVSWYQQTPGQGLQFLFEYFSETQRNKGNFPGRFSGRQFSNSRSEMNVSTLELGDSALYLCASSWGQPTDGYTFGSGTRLTVV.

The chain's CDR3 is CAWSVSRSPFPGELFF. In nucleotides, the CDR3 is TGTGCCTGGAGTGTATCACGGAGTCCTTTCCCCGGGGAGCTGTTTTTT. The chain couples TRBV30 to TRBJ2-2; D remains unclear. Trimming stripped 0 bases from V and 6 bases from J, with 17 bases between. Germline V gene lookup returns CDR1 GTSNPN and CDR2 SVGIG (reference sequence). CDR3 length: 16 residues. The complete variable domain, with remaining parts taken from reference TRBV30 and TRBJ2-2, reads SQTIHQWPATLVQPVGSPLSLECTVEGTSNPNLYWYRQAAGRGLQLLFYSVGIGQISSEVPQNLSASRPQDRQFILSSKKLLLSDSGFYLCAWSVSRSPFPGELFFGEGSRLTVL.

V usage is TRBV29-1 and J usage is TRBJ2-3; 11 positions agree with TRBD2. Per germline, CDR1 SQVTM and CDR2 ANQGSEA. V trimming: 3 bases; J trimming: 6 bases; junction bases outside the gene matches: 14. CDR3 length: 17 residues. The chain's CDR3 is CSVDSGAASGRFDTQYF. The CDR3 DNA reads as TGCAGCGTTGACTCGGGGGCCGCTAGCGGGAGGTTTGATACGCAGTATTTT.

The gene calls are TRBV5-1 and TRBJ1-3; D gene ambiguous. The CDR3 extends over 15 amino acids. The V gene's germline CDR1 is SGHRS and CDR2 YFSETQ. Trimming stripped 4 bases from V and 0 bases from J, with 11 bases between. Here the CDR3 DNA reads TGCGCCAGCAGCCCTGGACGGGACTCTGGAAACACCATATATTTT. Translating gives CASSPGRDSGNTIYF.

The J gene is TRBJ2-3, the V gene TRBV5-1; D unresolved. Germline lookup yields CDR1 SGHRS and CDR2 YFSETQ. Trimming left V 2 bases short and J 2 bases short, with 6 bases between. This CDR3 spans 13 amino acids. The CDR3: CASSFRVTDTQYF. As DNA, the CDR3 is TGCGCCAGCAGCTTTCGGGTCACAGATACGCAGTATTTT.

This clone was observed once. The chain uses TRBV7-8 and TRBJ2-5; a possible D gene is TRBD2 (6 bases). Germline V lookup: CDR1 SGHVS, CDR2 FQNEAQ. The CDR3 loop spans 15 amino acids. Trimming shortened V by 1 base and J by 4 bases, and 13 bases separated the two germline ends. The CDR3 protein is CASSLGDSGGETQYF. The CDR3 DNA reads TGTGCCAGCAGCTTAGGGGACTCCGGGGGAGAGACCCAGTACTTC.

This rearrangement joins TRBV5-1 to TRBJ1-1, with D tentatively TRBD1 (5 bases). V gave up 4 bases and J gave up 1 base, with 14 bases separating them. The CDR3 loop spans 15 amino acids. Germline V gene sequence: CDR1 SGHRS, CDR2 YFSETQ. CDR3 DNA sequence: TGCGCCAGCAGCCAAGTCGACAGCTCGAACACTGAAGCTTTCTTT. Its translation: CASSQVDSSNTEAFF. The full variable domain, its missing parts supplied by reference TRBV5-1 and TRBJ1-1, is KAGVTQTPRYLIKTRGQQVTLSCSPISGHRSVSWYQQTPGQGLQFLFEYFSETQRNKGNFPGRFSGRQFSNSRSEMNVSTLELGDSALYLCASSQVDSSNTEAFFGQGTRLTVV.

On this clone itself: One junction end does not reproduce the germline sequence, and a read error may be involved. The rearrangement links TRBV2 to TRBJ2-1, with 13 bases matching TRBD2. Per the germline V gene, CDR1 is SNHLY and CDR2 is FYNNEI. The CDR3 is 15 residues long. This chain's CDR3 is CASREGLAGVGEQFF. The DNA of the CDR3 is TGTGCCAGCAGGGAAGGACTAGCGGGAGTGGGTGAGCAGTTCTTC.